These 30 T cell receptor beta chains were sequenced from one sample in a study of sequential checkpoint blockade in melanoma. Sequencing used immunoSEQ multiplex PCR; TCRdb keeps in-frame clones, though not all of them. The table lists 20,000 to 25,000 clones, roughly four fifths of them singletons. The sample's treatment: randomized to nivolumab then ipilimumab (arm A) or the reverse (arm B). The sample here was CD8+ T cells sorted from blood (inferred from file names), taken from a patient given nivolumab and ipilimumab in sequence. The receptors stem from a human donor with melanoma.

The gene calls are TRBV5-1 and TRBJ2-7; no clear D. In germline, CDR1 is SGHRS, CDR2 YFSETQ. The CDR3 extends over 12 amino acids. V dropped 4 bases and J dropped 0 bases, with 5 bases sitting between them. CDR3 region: CASSLISYEQYF. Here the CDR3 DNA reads TGCGCCAGCAGCCTAATCTCCTACGAGCAGTACTTC.

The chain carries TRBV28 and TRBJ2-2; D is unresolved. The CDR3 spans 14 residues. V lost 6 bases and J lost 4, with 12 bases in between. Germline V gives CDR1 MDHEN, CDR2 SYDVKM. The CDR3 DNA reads TGTGCCAGCAGCATTTTCCCAGTCACCGGGGAGCTGTTTTTT. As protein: CASSIFPVTGELFF.

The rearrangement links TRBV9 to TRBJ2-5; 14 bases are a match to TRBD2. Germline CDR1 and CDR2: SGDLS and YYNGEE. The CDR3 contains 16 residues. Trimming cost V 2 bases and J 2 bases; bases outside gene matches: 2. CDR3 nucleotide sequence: TGTGCCAGCAGCGTGGGGACTAGCGGGGGACAAGAGACCCAGTACTTC. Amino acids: CASSVGTSGGQETQYF.

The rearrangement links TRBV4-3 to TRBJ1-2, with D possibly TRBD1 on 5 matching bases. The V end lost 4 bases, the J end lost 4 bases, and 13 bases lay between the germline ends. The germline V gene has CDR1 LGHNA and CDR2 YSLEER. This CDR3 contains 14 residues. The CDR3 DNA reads TGCGCCAGCAGCCGGGCCCAGGGCTCCTATGGCTACACCTTC. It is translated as CASSRAQGSYGYTF.

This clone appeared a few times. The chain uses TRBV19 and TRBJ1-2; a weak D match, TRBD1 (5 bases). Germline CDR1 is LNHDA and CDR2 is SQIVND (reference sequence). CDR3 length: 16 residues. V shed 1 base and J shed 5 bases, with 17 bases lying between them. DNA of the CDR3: TGTGCCAGTAGTATAGCCCTATCCGGCAGGGCGTATGGCTACACCTTC. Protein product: CASSIALSGRAYGYTF.

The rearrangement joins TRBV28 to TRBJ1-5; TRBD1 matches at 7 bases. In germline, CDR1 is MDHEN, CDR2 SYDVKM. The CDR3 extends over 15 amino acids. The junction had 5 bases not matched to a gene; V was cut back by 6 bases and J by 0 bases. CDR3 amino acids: CASSRPGGSNQPQHF. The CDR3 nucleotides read TGTGCCAGCAGCCGCCCAGGGGGTAGCAATCAGCCCCAGCATTTT.

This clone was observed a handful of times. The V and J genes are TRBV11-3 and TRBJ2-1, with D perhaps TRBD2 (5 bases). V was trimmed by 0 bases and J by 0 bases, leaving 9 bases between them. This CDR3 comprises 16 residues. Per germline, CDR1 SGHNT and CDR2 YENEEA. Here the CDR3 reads CASSLELGSSYNEQFF. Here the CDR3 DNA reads TGTGCCAGCAGCTTAGAGCTAGGGAGCTCCTACAATGAGCAGTTCTTC.

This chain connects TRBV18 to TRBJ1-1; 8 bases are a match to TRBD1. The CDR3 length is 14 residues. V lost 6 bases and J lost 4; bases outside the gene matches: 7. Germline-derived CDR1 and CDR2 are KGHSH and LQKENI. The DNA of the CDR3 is TGTGCCAGCTCGGCCGGGACAGGTGGCACTGAAGCTTTCTTT. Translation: CASSAGTGGTEAFF. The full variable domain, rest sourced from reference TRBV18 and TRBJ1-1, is NAGVMQNPRHLVRRRGQEARLRCSPMKGHSHVYWYRQLPEEGLKFMVYLQKENIIDESGMPKERFSAEFPKEGPSILRIQQVVRGDSAAYFCASSAGTGGTEAFFGQGTRLTVV.

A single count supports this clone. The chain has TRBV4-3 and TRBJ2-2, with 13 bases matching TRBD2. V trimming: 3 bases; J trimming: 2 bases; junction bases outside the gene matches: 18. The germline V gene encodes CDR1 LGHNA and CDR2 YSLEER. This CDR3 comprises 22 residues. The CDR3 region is CASSQDTPGLAGLLTNTGELFF. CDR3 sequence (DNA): TGCGCCAGCAGCCAGGATACTCCGGGACTAGCGGGGCTACTTACTAACACCGGGGAGCTGTTTTTT.

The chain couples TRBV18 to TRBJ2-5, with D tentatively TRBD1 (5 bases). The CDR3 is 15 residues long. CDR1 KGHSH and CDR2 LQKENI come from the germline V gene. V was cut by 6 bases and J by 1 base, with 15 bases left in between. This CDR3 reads CASSPGHPTQETQYF. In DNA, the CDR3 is TGTGCCAGCTCCCCAGGACATCCTACCCAAGAGACCCAGTACTTC.

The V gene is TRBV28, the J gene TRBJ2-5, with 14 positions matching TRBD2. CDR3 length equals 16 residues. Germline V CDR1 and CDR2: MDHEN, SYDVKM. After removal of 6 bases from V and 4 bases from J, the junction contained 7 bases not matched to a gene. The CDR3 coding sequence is TGTGCCAGCAGCTCGGGACTAGCGGGAGTAGGAGAGACCCAGTACTTC. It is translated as CASSSGLAGVGETQYF.

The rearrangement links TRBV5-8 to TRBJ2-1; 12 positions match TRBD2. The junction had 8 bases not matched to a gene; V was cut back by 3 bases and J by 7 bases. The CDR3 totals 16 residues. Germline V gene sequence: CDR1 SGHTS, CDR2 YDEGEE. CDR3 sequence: CASSYRRLAGVNEQFF. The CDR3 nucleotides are TGTGCCAGCAGCTACCGACGACTAGCGGGAGTGAATGAGCAGTTCTTC.

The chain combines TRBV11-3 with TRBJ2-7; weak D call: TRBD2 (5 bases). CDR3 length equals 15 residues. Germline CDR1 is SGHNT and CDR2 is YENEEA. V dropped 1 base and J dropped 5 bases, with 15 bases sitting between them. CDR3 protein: CASSLGATTPDEQYF. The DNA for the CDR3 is TGTGCCAGCAGCTTAGGCGCGACTACCCCCGACGAGCAGTACTTC.

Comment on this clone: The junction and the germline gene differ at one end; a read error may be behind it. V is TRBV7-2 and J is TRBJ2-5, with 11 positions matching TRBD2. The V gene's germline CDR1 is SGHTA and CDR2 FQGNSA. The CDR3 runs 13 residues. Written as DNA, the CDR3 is TGTGCCAGCAGGTTAGCGGGAGGGGAGACCCAGTACTTC. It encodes CASRLAGGETQYF.

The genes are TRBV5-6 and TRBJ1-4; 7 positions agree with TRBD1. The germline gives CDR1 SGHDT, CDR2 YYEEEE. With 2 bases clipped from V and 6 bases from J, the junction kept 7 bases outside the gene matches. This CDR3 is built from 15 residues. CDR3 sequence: CASSLRGGVHEKLFF. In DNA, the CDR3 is TGTGCCAGCAGCTTAAGAGGGGGCGTCCATGAAAAACTGTTTTTT.

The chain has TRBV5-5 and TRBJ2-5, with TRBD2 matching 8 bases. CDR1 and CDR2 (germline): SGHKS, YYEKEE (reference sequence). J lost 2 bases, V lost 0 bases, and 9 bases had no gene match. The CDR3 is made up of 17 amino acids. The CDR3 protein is CASSLGTGLVFQETQYF. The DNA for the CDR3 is TGTGCCAGCAGCTTGGGTACGGGACTAGTCTTTCAAGAGACCCAGTACTTC.

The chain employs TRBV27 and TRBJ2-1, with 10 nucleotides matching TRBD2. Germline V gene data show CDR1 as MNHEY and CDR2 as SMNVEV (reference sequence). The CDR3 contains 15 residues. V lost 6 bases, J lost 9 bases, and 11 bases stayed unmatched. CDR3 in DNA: TGTGCCAGCAGCATGGGAAGCGGGAGGGATGGTGAGCAGTTCTTC. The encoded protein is CASSMGSGRDGEQFF.

The CDR3 loop is CAWTRQVNYGYTF. The DNA of the CDR3 is TGTGCCTGGACCAGACAGGTGAACTATGGCTACACCTTC. V is TRBV30 and J is TRBJ1-2, with D tentatively TRBD1 (6 bases). V was trimmed by 4 bases and J by 2 bases, leaving 11 bases between them. Per the germline V gene, CDR1 is GTSNPN and CDR2 is SVGIG (reference sequence). The CDR3 is made up of 13 amino acids.

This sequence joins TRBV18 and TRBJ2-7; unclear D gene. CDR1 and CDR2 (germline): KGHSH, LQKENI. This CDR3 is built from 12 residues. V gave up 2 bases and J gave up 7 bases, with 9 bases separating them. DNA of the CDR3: TGTGCCAGCTCACCAACCACGGTTGAGCAGTACTTC. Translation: CASSPTTVEQYF. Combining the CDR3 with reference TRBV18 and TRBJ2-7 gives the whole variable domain NAGVMQNPRHLVRRRGQEARLRCSPMKGHSHVYWYRQLPEEGLKFMVYLQKENIIDESGMPKERFSAEFPKEGPSILRIQQVVRGDSAAYFCASSPTTVEQYFGPGTRLTVT.

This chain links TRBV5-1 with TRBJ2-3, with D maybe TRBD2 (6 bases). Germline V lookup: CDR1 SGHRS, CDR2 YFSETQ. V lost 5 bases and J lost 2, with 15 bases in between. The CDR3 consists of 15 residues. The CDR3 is CASRAGLPITDTQYF. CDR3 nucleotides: TGCGCCAGCAGGGCGGGACTTCCGATCACAGATACGCAGTATTTT.

The DNA of the CDR3 is TGTGCCAGCAGCGACAGGACTAGCGGGTTTCTCACCGGGGAGCTGTTTTTT. This translates into CASSDRTSGFLTGELFF. J is TRBJ2-2 and V is TRBV5-4; 11 bases line up with TRBD2. Trimming took 4 bases from V and 4 from J; bases not matched to a gene: 9. This CDR3 contains 17 residues. Looked up from germline, CDR1 is SGHNT and CDR2 is YYREEE (reference sequence).

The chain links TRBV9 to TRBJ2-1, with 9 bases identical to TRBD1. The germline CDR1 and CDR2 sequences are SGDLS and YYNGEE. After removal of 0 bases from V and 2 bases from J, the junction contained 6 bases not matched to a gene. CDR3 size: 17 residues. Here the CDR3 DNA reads TGTGCCAGCAGCGTAGCGGCCGGGACAGGGACCTACAATGAGCAGTTCTTC. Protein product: CASSVAAGTGTYNEQFF.

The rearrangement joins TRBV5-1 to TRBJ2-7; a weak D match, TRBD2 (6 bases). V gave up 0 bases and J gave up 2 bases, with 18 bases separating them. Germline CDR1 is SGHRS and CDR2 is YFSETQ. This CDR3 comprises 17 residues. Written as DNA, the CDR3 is TGCGCCAGCAGCTTGGCGGTAGCGGTACTGGGGCCCTACGAGCAGTACTTC. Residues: CASSLAVAVLGPYEQYF. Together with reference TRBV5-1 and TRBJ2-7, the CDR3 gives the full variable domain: KAGVTQTPRYLIKTRGQQVTLSCSPISGHRSVSWYQQTPGQGLQFLFEYFSETQRNKGNFPGRFSGRQFSNSRSEMNVSTLELGDSALYLCASSLAVAVLGPYEQYFGPGTRLTVT.

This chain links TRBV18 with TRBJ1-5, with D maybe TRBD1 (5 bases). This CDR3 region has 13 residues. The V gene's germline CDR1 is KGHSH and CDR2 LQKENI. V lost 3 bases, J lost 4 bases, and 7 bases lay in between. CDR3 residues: CASSPTENQPQHF. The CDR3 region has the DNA TGTGCCAGCTCACCGACAGAGAATCAGCCCCAGCATTTT. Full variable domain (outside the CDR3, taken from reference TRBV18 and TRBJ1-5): NAGVMQNPRHLVRRRGQEARLRCSPMKGHSHVYWYRQLPEEGLKFMVYLQKENIIDESGMPKERFSAEFPKEGPSILRIQQVVRGDSAAYFCASSPTENQPQHFGDGTRLSIL.

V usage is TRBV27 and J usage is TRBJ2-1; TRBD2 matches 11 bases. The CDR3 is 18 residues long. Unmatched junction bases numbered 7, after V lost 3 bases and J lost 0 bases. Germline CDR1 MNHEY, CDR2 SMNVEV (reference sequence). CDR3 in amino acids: CASSLLAGGSGSYNEQFF. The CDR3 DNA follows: TGTGCCAGCAGTTTGCTAGCGGGAGGTTCCGGCTCCTACAATGAGCAGTTCTTC.

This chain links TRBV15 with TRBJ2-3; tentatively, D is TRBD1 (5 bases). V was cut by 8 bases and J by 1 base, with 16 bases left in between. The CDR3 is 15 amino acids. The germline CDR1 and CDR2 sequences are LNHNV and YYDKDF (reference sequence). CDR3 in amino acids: CATHKGQGGTDTQYF. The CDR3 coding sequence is TGTGCCACCCACAAGGGGCAGGGCGGCACAGATACGCAGTATTTT.

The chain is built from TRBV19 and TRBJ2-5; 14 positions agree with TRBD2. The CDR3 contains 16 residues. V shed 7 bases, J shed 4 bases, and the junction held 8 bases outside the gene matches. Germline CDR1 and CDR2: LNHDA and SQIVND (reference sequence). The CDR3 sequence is CASTPGLAGDVETQYF. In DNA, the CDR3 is TGTGCCAGTACCCCGGGACTAGCGGGAGATGTAGAGACCCAGTACTTC.

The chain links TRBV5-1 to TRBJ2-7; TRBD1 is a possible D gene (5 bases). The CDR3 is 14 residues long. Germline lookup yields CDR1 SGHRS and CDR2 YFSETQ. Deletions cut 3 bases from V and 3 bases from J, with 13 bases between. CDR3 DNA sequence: TGCGCCAGCAGCTGGGGCGCGACACTCTACGAGCAGTACTTC. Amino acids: CASSWGATLYEQYF.

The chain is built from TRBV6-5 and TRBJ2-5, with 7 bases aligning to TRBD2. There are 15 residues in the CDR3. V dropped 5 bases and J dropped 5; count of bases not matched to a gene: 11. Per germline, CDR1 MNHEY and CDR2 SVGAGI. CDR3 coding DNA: TGTGCCAGCAGTCCCCTTGGTTCCGGGAGGGAGACCCAGTACTTC. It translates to CASSPLGSGRETQYF.

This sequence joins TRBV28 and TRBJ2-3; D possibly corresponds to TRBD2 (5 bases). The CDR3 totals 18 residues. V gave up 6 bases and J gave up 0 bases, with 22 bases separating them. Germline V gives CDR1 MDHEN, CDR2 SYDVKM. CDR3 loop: CASSPPLVLGTSTDTQYF. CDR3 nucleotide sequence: TGTGCCAGCAGCCCCCCACTAGTTTTGGGCACTAGCACAGATACGCAGTATTTT.